Shown below are 23 T cell receptor beta chains from a single sample sequenced in a study of blood T cell repertoires in COVID-19. Produced via immunoSEQ multiplex PCR; TCRdb's table is partial and in-frame only. The sample includes around 330,000 clones, roughly 90% of them seen just once. Sequencing input: peripheral blood. Receptors were obtained from a woman aged 45 to 65 with active or convalescent COVID-19.

The chain carries TRBV5-4 and TRBJ2-1; the match to TRBD2 covers 7 bases. Germline V lookup: CDR1 SGHNT, CDR2 YYREEE (reference sequence). V dropped 0 bases and J dropped 1; count of bases not matched to a gene: 4. The CDR3 spans 16 residues. The CDR3 region is CASSLDTSASYNEQFF. The CDR3 nucleotides read TGTGCCAGCAGCTTGGATACTAGCGCTTCCTACAATGAGCAGTTCTTC.

The chain links TRBV7-9 to TRBJ1-2, with D possibly TRBD1 on 5 matching bases. From germline, CDR1 is SEHNR and CDR2 FQNEAQ (reference sequence). V lost 5 bases, J lost 8 bases, and 21 bases lay in between. This CDR3 is 15 amino acids long. CDR3 nucleotide sequence: TGTGCCAGCAGCCCAAACCAGGGCTCGTTGGTCGGCTACACCTTC. It specifies CASSPNQGSLVGYTF.

The chain carries TRBV6-6 and TRBJ1-5; TRBD1 is a possible D gene (5 bases). The germline V gene encodes CDR1 MNHNY and CDR2 SVGAGI (reference sequence). Trimming stripped 2 bases from V and 3 bases from J, with 14 bases between. The CDR3 consists of 16 residues. CDR3 in DNA: TGTGCCAGCAGTTACGGAGACAGCCTCTACAATCAGCCCCAGCATTTT. This gives the protein CASSYGDSLYNQPQHF.

The chain employs TRBV4-1 and TRBJ2-5; possibly TRBD1 for D (6 bases). The CDR3 runs 14 residues. V dropped 2 bases and J dropped 4 bases, with 11 bases sitting between them. The V gene's germline CDR1 is MGHRA and CDR2 YSYEKL. The CDR3 is CASSQTGSGETQYF. The CDR3 coding sequence is TGCGCCAGCAGCCAAACAGGGAGCGGAGAGACCCAGTACTTC.

The rearrangement links TRBV29-1 to TRBJ1-1, with D tentatively TRBD1 (5 bases). V was cut by 3 bases and J by 7 bases, with 21 bases left in between. CDR3 length equals 15 residues. Germline V gene lookup returns CDR1 SQVTM and CDR2 ANQGSEA. The CDR3 sequence: CSVDTALVGLNEAFF. CDR3 nucleotide sequence: TGCAGCGTTGATACTGCCTTGGTGGGACTGAATGAAGCTTTCTTT.

The chain carries TRBV30 and TRBJ2-1, with TRBD1 matching 7 bases. J gave up 5 bases and V 0 bases, and 4 bases lay outside the gene matches. In germline, CDR1 is GTSNPN, CDR2 SVGIG (reference sequence). This CDR3 is 14 amino acids long. The CDR3 nucleotides are TGTGCCTGGAGTGTTGGGACAGCCAACAATGAGCAGTTCTTC. It yields the protein CAWSVGTANNEQFF. The complete variable domain, with remaining parts taken from reference TRBV30 and TRBJ2-1, reads SQTIHQWPATLVQPVGSPLSLECTVEGTSNPNLYWYRQAAGRGLQLLFYSVGIGQISSEVPQNLSASRPQDRQFILSSKKLLLSDSGFYLCAWSVGTANNEQFFGPGTRLTVL.

This rearrangement joins TRBV5-1 to TRBJ1-4, with 7 positions matching TRBD1. Germline CDR1 and CDR2: SGHRS and YFSETQ. V gave up 0 bases and J gave up 7 bases; unmatched junction bases: 3. The CDR3 contains 14 residues. The CDR3 DNA follows: TGCGCCAGCAGCTTGGGACAGGGTCGTGAAAAACTGTTTTTT. As protein: CASSLGQGREKLFF.

V gene TRBV9 combines with J gene TRBJ2-7, with 11 bases that match TRBD1. J lost 0 bases, V lost 3 bases, and 20 bases had no gene match. The germline V gene encodes CDR1 SGDLS and CDR2 YYNGEE. CDR3 length: 21 amino acids. The CDR3 is CASSADPPIGTGGKTSYEQYF. Written as DNA, the CDR3 is TGTGCCAGCAGCGCCGACCCCCCAATCGGGACAGGGGGTAAAACCTCCTACGAGCAGTACTTC.

This clone appeared once. The rearrangement joins TRBV7-2 to TRBJ1-5, with 8 bases aligning to TRBD1. The germline gives CDR1 SGHTA, CDR2 FQGNSA. V lost 2 bases, J lost 3 bases, and 3 bases stayed unmatched. The CDR3 has 15 residues. Here the CDR3 reads CASSLRGQANQPQHF. CDR3 nucleotides: TGTGCCAGCAGCTTAAGGGGACAGGCCAATCAGCCCCAGCATTTT.

The V gene is TRBV14, the J gene TRBJ2-5, with D maybe TRBD1 (5 bases). Germline CDR1 SGHDN, CDR2 FVKESK. The CDR3 runs to 13 residues. With 3 bases removed from V and 5 bases from J, the gap between germline ends came to 10 bases. CDR3 nucleotides: TGTGCCAGCAGCCAGGGGCATGCGGAGACCCAGTACTTC. This gives the protein CASSQGHAETQYF.

J is TRBJ2-3 and V is TRBV20-1; 10 bases are shared with TRBD2. Germline CDR1 reads DFQATT; CDR2 reads SNEGSKA (reference sequence). V shed 3 bases, J shed 0 bases, and the junction held 9 bases outside the gene matches. The CDR3 consists of 17 residues. CDR3 in amino acids: CSASSASGRPSTDTQYF. Written as DNA, the CDR3 is TGCAGTGCTAGTTCGGCTAGCGGGAGACCTAGCACAGATACGCAGTATTTT.

The V call is TRBV29-1, the J call TRBJ1-5; the match to TRBD1 covers 7 bases. V lost 4 bases to trimming and J lost 7 bases; unmatched junction nucleotides: 16. This CDR3 has 16 residues. CDR1 is SQVTM, CDR2 ANQGSEA, per germline. This chain's CDR3 is CSVALDREGANQPQHF. The CDR3 DNA sequence: TGCAGCGTTGCCCTCGACAGGGAAGGGGCCAACCAGCCCCAGCATTTT.

This rearrangement joins TRBV5-4 to TRBJ2-3, with D perhaps matching TRBD2 (7 bases). CDR3 length: 16 amino acids. CDR1 is SGHNT, CDR2 YYREEE, per germline (reference sequence). V was cut by 0 bases and J by 2 bases, with 13 bases left in between. The CDR3 loop reads CASSLAGGGFTDTQYF. DNA of the CDR3: TGTGCCAGCAGCTTGGCTGGGGGGGGCTTCACAGATACGCAGTATTTT.

J is TRBJ1-6 and V is TRBV7-8; 10 bases fit TRBD1. Germline CDR1 and CDR2: SGHVS and FQNEAQ. This CDR3 contains 16 residues. J gave up 9 bases and V 1 base, and 6 bases lay outside the gene matches. The chain's CDR3 is CASSLETGGAGSPLHF. CDR3 in DNA: TGTGCCAGCAGCTTAGAGACAGGGGGCGCGGGTTCACCCCTCCACTTT.

This clone occurred a few times. In nucleotides, the CDR3 is TGTGCCTGGAACCAGGGGGCGCAGAGCAATCAGCCCCAGCATTTT. Its translation: CAWNQGAQSNQPQHF. The rearrangement joins TRBV30 to TRBJ1-5; 8 bases align to TRBD1. Germline values: CDR1 GTSNPN, CDR2 SVGIG (reference sequence). The length of the CDR3 is 15 residues. The J segment lost 1 base and the V segment lost 4 bases, leaving 6 bases of the junction unmatched. The entire variable domain, with the rest obtained from reference TRBV30 and TRBJ1-5, is as follows: SQTIHQWPATLVQPVGSPLSLECTVEGTSNPNLYWYRQAAGRGLQLLFYSVGIGQISSEVPQNLSASRPQDRQFILSSKKLLLSDSGFYLCAWNQGAQSNQPQHFGDGTRLSIL.

V is TRBV7-8 and J is TRBJ2-7; 7 bases fit TRBD1. CDR1 is SGHVS and CDR2 is FQNEAQ in the germline V gene. The CDR3 is 18 residues long. V dropped 4 bases and J dropped 2; count of bases not matched to a gene: 17. The CDR3 nucleotides read TGTGCCAGCAGCTCTCGGATGGTGGTATGGACAGGAGCCTACGAGCAGTACTTC. It translates to CASSSRMVVWTGAYEQYF.

The V gene is TRBV7-2, the J gene TRBJ2-1; D is possibly TRBD1 (5 bases). V was pared by 4 bases and J by 2 bases, with 12 bases between. Per germline, CDR1 SGHTA and CDR2 FQGNSA. This CDR3 has 15 residues. CDR3 in amino acids: CASSYGAVTYNEQFF. The DNA for the CDR3 is TGTGCCAGCAGCTATGGGGCGGTCACCTACAATGAGCAGTTCTTC.

The V and J genes are TRBV3-1 (or the pseudogene TRBV3-2) and TRBJ2-3, with TRBD2 as a possible D gene (6 bases). Germline CDR1 and CDR2: LGHDT and YNNKEL (reference sequence). This CDR3 is built from 15 residues. V was trimmed by 6 bases and J by 2 bases, leaving 15 bases between them. CDR3 residues: CASRAGSSPTDTQYF. CDR3 bases: TGTGCCAGCAGGGCCGGGAGTTCCCCCACAGATACGCAGTATTTT.

This rearrangement joins TRBV15 to TRBJ2-3; tentatively, D is TRBD2 (5 bases). Germline V gives CDR1 LNHNV, CDR2 YYDKDF (reference sequence). V was trimmed by 8 bases and J by 4 bases, leaving 13 bases between them. CDR3 size: 13 residues. CDR3 nucleotides: TGTGCCACCGCCATGGCGGGTGCAGATACGCAGTATTTT. Protein product: CATAMAGADTQYF.

The CDR3 loop reads CASSLVTSGAVSSYEQYF. Here the CDR3 DNA reads TGTGCCAGCAGCTTAGTTACCAGCGGGGCCGTCAGCTCCTACGAGCAGTACTTC. The gene calls are TRBV7-2 and TRBJ2-7; 7 bases line up with TRBD2. The CDR3 covers 18 residues. Losses at the gene ends were 1 base for V and 0 bases for J; bases not matched to a gene: 12. Germline CDR1 SGHTA, CDR2 FQGNSA.

This sequence joins TRBV2 and TRBJ1-6, with D unresolved. Germline V gene data show CDR1 as SNHLY and CDR2 as FYNNEI. Trimming cost V 6 bases and J 6 bases, with 9 bases left between them. CDR3 size: 13 residues. CDR3 amino acids: CASREDINSPLHF. CDR3 DNA: TGTGCCAGCAGGGAGGATATTAATTCACCCCTCCACTTT.

The chain recombines TRBV7-2 with TRBJ2-7; TRBD2 agrees at 12 bases. This CDR3 has 16 residues. Germline values: CDR1 SGHTA, CDR2 FQGNSA. The trim removed 0 bases at V and 6 bases at J, leaving 6 bases unmatched. The CDR3 sequence is CASSLAGLAGSGEQYF. CDR3 sequence (DNA): TGTGCCAGCAGCTTAGCCGGACTAGCGGGGAGCGGCGAGCAGTACTTC.

This chain uses TRBV14 with TRBJ2-7; 9 positions match TRBD1. The CDR3 loop spans 14 amino acids. Per the germline V gene, CDR1 is SGHDN and CDR2 is FVKESK. J lost 5 bases, V lost 4 bases, and 6 bases had no gene match. In DNA, the CDR3 is TGTGCCAGCAGCCTGGGACAGGGAACCCACGAGCAGTACTTC. It encodes CASSLGQGTHEQYF.